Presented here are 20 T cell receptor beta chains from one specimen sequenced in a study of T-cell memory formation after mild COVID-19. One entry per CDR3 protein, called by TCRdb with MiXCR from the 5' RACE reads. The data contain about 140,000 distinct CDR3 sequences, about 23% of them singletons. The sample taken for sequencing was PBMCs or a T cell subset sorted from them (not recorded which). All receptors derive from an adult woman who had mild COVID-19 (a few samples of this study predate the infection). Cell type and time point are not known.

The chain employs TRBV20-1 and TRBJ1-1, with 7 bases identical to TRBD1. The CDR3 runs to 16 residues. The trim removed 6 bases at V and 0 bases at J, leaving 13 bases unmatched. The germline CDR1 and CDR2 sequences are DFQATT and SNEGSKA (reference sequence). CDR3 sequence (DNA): TGCAGTGCCCGGTCAATTACAGGGGTGATGAACACTGAAGCTTTCTTT. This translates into CSARSITGVMNTEAFF.

The CDR3 nucleotides read TGTGCCAGCAGCCCCAGTGGGGGGTACTCCTACGAGCAGTACTTC. This codes for CASSPSGGYSYEQYF. The chain is built from TRBV11-3 and TRBJ2-7; a weak D match, TRBD2 (6 bases). CDR1 and CDR2 (germline): SGHNT, YENEEA. The CDR3 is 15 residues long. Trimming shortened V by 5 bases and J by 0 bases, and 14 bases separated the two germline ends.

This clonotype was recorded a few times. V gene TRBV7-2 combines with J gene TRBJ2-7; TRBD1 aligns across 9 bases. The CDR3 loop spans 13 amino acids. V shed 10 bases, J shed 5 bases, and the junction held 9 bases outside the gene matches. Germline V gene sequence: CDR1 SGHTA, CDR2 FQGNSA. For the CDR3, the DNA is TGTGCCACGTTACAGGGGGCGCGCAACGAGCAGTACTTC. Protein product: CATLQGARNEQYF.

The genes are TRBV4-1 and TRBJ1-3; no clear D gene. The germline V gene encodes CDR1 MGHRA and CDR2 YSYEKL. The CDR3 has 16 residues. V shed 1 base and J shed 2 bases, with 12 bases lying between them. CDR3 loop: CASSQVGSDPGNTIYF. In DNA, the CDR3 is TGCGCCAGCAGCCAAGTCGGCAGCGACCCTGGAAACACCATATATTTT.

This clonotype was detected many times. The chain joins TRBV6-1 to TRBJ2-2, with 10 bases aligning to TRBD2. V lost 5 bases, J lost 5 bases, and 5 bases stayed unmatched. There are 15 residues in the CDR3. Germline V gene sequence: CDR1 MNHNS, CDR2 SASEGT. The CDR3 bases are TGTGCCAGCAGTCCTCTAGCGGGGGAAACCGGGGAGCTGTTTTTT. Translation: CASSPLAGETGELFF.

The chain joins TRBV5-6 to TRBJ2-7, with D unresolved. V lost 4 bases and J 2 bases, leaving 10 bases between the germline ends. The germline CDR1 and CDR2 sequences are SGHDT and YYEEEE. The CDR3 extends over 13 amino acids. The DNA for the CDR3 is TGTGCCAGCAGCGCCCCCTCCACCTACGAGCAGTACTTC. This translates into CASSAPSTYEQYF.

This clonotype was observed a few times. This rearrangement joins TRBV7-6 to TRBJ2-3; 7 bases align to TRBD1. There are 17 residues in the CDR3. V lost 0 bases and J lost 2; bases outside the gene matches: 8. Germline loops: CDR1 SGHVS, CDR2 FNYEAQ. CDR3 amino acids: CASSLAYVTGITDTQYF. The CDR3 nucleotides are TGTGCCAGCAGCTTAGCGTACGTGACAGGGATCACAGATACGCAGTATTTT.

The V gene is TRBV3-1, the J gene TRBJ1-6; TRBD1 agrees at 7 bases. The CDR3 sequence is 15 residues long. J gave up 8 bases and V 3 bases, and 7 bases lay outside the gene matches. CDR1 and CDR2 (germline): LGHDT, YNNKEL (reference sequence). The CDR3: CASSQVQGYDSPLHF. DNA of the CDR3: TGTGCCAGCAGCCAGGTACAGGGGTACGATTCACCCCTCCACTTT.

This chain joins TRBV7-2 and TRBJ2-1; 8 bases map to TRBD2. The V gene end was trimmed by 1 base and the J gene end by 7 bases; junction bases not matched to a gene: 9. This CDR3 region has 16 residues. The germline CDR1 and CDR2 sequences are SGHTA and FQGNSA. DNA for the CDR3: TGTGCCAGCAGCTTAGGGATGTGGGGCGGGAGGAATGAGCAGTTCTTC. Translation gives CASSLGMWGGRNEQFF.

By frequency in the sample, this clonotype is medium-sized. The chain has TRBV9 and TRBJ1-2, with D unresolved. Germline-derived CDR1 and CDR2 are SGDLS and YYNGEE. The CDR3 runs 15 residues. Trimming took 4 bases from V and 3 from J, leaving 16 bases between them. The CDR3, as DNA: TGTGCCAGCAGCACACTGACTGGAAGTGACTATGGCTACACCTTC. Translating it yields CASSTLTGSDYGYTF. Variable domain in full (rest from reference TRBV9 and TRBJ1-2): DSGVTQTPKHLITATGQRVTLRCSPRSGDLSVYWYQQSLDQGLQFLIQYYNGEERAKGNILERFSAQQFPDLHSELNLSSLELGDSALYFCASSTLTGSDYGYTFGSGTRLTVV.

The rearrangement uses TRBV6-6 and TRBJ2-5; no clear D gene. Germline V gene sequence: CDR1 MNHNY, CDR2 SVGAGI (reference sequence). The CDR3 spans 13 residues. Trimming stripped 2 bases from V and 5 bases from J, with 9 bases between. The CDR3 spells CASSYTLRETQYF. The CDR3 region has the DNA TGTGCCAGCAGTTACACACTACGGGAGACCCAGTACTTC.

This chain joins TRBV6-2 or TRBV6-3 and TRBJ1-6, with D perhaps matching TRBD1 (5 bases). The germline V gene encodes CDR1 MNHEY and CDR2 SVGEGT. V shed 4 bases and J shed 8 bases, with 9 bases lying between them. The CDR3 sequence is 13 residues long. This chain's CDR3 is CASSFREHSPLHF. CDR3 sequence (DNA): TGTGCCAGCAGTTTCAGGGAACATTCACCCCTCCACTTT.

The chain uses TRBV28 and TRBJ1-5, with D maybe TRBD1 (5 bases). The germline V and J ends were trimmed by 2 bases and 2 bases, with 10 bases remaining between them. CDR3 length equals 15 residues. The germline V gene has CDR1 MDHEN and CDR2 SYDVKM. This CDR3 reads CASSLRGVRNQPQHF. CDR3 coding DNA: TGTGCCAGCAGTTTAAGAGGGGTTCGCAATCAGCCCCAGCATTTT.

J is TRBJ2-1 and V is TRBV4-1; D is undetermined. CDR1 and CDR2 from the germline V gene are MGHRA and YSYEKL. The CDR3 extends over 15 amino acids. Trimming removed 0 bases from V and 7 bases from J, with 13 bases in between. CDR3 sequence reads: CASSQEAGYKNEQFF. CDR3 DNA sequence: TGCGCCAGCAGCCAAGAAGCAGGCTACAAGAATGAGCAGTTCTTC.

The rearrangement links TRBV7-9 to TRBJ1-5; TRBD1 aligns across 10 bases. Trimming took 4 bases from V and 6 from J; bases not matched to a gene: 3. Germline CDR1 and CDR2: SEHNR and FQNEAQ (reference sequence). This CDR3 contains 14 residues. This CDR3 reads CASSSGQGTQPQHF. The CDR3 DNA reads TGTGCCAGCAGCTCGGGACAGGGGACTCAGCCCCAGCATTTT.

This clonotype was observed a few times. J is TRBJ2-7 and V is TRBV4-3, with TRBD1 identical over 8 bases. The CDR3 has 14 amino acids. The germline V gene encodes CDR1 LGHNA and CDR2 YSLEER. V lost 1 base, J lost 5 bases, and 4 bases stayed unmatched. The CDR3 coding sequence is TGCGCCAGCAGCCAAGCAGGGGGCCGGGACGAGCAGTACTTC. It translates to CASSQAGGRDEQYF.

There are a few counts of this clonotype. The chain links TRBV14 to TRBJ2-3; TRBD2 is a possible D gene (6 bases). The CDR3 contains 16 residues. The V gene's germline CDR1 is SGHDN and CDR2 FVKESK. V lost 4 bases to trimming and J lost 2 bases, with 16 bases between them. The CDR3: CASSLLDGSPTDTQYF. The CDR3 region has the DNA TGTGCCAGCAGCCTCCTAGACGGGAGCCCCACAGATACGCAGTATTTT. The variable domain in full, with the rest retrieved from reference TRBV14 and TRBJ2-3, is EAGVTQFPSHSVIEKGQTVTLRCDPISGHDNLYWYRRVMGKEIKFLLHFVKESKQDESGMPNNRFLAERTGGTYSTLKVQPAELEDSGVYFCASSLLDGSPTDTQYFGPGTRLTVL.

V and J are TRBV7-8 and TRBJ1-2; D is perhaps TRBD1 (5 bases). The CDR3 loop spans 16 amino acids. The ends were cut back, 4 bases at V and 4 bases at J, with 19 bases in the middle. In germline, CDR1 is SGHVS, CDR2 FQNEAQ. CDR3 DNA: TGTGCCAGCAGCTCAGGTCCAGGGTTCGGTTCCTATGGCTACACCTTC. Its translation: CASSSGPGFGSYGYTF.

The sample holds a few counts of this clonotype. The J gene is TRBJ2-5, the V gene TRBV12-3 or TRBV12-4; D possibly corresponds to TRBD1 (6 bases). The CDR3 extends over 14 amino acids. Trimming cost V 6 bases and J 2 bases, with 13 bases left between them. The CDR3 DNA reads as TGTGCCAGCAGGTCAAGGGGGTGGCAAGAGACCCAGTACTTC. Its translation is CASRSRGWQETQYF.

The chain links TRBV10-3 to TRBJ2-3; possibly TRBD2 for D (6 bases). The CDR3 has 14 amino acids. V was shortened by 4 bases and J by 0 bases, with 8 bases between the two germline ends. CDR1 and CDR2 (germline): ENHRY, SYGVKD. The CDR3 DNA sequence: TGTGCCATCAGTGGGGGACTGAGCACAGATACGCAGTATTTT. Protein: CAISGGLSTDTQYF.